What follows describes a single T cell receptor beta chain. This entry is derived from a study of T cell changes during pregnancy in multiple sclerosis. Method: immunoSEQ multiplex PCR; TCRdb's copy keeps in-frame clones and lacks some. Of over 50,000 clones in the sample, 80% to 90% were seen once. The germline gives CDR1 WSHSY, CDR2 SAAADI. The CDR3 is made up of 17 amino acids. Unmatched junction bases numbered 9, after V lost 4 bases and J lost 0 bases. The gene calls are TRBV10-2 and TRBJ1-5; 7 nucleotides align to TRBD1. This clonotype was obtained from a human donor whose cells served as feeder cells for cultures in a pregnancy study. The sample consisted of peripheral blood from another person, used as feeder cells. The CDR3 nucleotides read TGCGCCAGCAGTGGTAGGGACAGTCCGTATAGCAATCAGCCCCAGCATTTT. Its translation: CASSGRDSPYSNQPQHF.